Detailed here is one TCR beta chain. This clone was found a few times. There is no known antigen for this receptor. No base quality information exists; no much larger clone differs at one position. Preparation of the library involved the immunoSEQ multiplex PCR assay. For the multiplex PCR, a mixture combining 60 forward primers for TCR Vbeta segments and 13 reverse primers for TCR Jbeta segments was used. The CDR3 region of rearranged TCR beta genes was amplified from genomic DNA by a multiplex PCR assay. The amplified TCR beta libraries were sequenced on the Illumina HiSeq System as 87-base-pair reads. Processing in the source paper ran as follows. A later analysis counted tens of millions of unique TCR beta chains across the 550 to 800 repertoires, and around 9.9 million of these chains were shared by at least two donors. Raw reads were error-corrected and collapsed into unique sequences by a nearest-neighbor algorithm in which closely related sequences were merged to remove PCR and sequencing errors. CDR3 sequences were aligned to IMGT reference sequences to assign V, D and J gene segments. For a sequence to be retained, a match of at least six nucleotides was required to both a V gene segment and a J gene segment. Rearrangements were called productive when the CDR3 lacked stop codons and stayed in frame with V and J; all others were non-productive. CDR3 was defined according to IMGT convention as the region running from the second conserved V-encoded cysteine to the conserved J-encoded phenylalanine. In an earlier analysis of more than 550 of the donors, sequences lacking an unambiguous match to a single V gene segment were excluded. In an earlier analysis of several hundred of the donors, V segments were called functional above 56.7% productive rearrangements and were called segregating when the between-donor standard deviation exceeded 5%. To diagnose cytomegalovirus status from the catalog of TCR beta chain sequences, a statistical classification framework was built. V and J gene assignment, in a later analysis, came from comparing TCR nucleotide sequences with IMGT/GENE-DB human TR gene sequences. In a later analysis, CDR3 sequences and most-parsimonious VDJ recombination scenarios were assigned using the TCRdist pipeline. In a later analysis, every TCR beta chain was defined by the combination of its CDR3 amino acid sequence and its V-gene family, and reads without a unique V-gene family were dropped. A later analysis removed 592 highly shared, low-generation-probability nucleotide sequences to deal with suspected cross-contamination and a sequencing artifact. A later analysis calculated a clonal expansion index for each public chain from normalized within-repertoire ranks of inferred template counts. In a later analysis, generation probabilities were computed using a VDJ recombination model fitted to out-of-frame rearrangements, and the results were checked against IGoR. Hypergeometric tests were used in a later analysis to score TCR-TCR, TCR-HLA and TCR-CMV co-occurrence, with a repertoire-size bias correction applied to the TCR pairs. To estimate false discovery rates, a later analysis permuted the HLA or CMV assignments 20 times. A later analysis grouped co-occurring TCRs with DBSCAN, adding TCRdist sequence similarity when clustering within HLA-allele-positive subsets. Repertoires with fewer than 30,000 or more than 120,000 public chains, plus five repertoires with anomalous nucleotide sharing, were excluded from co-occurrence clustering. TCRdb mirrors the immuneACCESS table, restricted to in-frame sequences. Some clones are absent from its copies; in checked studies, under half trace to an unresolved V gene, and the reason for the others is unknown. V, J and clone size were drawn from that table, and D and trimming were deduced from the DNA. This sample comprises 130,000 to 150,000 clones, roughly 73% of them detected only once. Over 1% of the sample belongs to the ten largest clones.

The CDR3 runs 14 amino acids, cysteine and phenylalanine included. The read is trimmed to its CDR3 DNA, 42 bases read in frame from base 1. V loses 5 bases of germline sequence and J loses 8 bases, and the interval between the two ends is 19 bases. Reading the germline V gene gives CDR1 SGHDT and CDR2 YYEEEE. In total, over 600 healthy bone marrow donors made up the cohort. Cohort members were all nominally healthy when sampled, although unrecorded immune exposures were likely present. The donor tested CMV seronegative, placing the donor among the 350 to 400 seronegative members of the cohort. Each donor provided a peripheral blood sample, and peripheral blood mononuclear cells were used for TCR beta sequencing. Genomic DNA was extracted from the blood cell samples with the Qiagen DNeasy Blood Extraction Kit. The data derive from a study of cytomegalovirus exposure and HLA in healthy donors (TCRdb year 2017). For the wider study: An earlier analysis of approximately 600 of the donors reported 250 to 350 Gb of sequence data and around 110 million unique TCR beta sequences from roughly 200 million T cells. Using immunosequencing, the study profiled T cell repertoires from approximately 700 subjects and related those repertoires to cytomegalovirus serostatus. Donor age, sex, ethnicity and CMV serostatus were compiled together with the repertoire data. Because of strong linkage in the cohort, roughly five DR-DQ haplotypes were treated as single units for association and clustering. To study patterns of TCR occurrence, a later analysis re-analyzed previously published TCR beta repertoires from 700 or so donors and added high-resolution HLA genotyping. HLA typing covered class I and class II loci at four-digit resolution. Genome-wide SNP genotypes for about 65% of the roughly 700 donors were used in a later genetic analysis, which treated that subset as a discovery cohort. Roughly 310 gigabases of sequencing data and roughly 90 million unique TCR sequences were included in an early release covering about 700 HLA-typed donors. Typing coverage varied by locus: about 629-640 donors for A, B, C, DRB1 and DQB1; about 520 for DQA1; around 570 for DPA1; under 490 for DPB1. The aim of the study was to test whether cataloging public T cell receptors could identify signatures of past pathogen exposure. To predict cytomegalovirus infection status, the study combined high-throughput TCR immunosequencing, statistical association of individual TCRs with disease status, and machine learning. All discovery cohort repertoires had been generated on a single sequencing platform. The later analysis used no new phenotypic data to find candidate immune exposures, relying instead on TCR beta sequences and their occurrence across donors. An earlier analysis of some 500 of the donors used high-throughput TCR beta sequencing to judge whether each TCR beta V gene segment behaved as functional or pseudogenic. Among approximately 370 genotyped donors of the cohort, an average of roughly 230,000 unique TCR beta nucleotide sequences was sequenced per donor, of which 15% to 20% were non-productive. Along with the approximately 700-subject first cohort, a separate validation cohort of 120 different subjects was used. Of the roughly 400 genotyped donors, more than 75% were placed in the genetic ancestry cluster associated with self-reported Caucasian donors.

The paper's findings and limits, for the study overall: The classifier was reported to diagnose cytomegalovirus status with high specificity and sensitivity in both the original and validation cohorts. CMV serostatus was the only immune exposure information available for the cohort. A later analysis found that HLA-associated TCR beta chains were more clonally expanded and had lower generation probabilities than equally common non-associated chains. In a later genetic analysis, a missense DCLRE1C variant was associated with V-gene and J-gene trimming of TCR beta chains, and the association was replicated in an independent cohort. In this cohort, only TCR beta chains were sequenced, and detectable features were limited by the absence of alpha or paired-chain data. Because counts were too low, around 17 rarely observed V segments, including chromosome 9 orphons, were left out of the earlier analysis of some 640 of the donors. Because HLA typing was unavailable for some donors at each locus, only the typed subset was used in association tests. According to the authors, the approach could potentially be generalized to other disease states and immunological phenotypes. Specific HLA alleles were associated with 18,000 or so TCR beta sequences at a false discovery rate of 0.05 in a later analysis. An earlier analysis of 450 to 750 of the donors showed that most TCR beta V segments appeared in productive rearrangements either about 87% or about 30% of the time, which broadly matched IMGT annotations. A later genetic analysis reported fewer N-insertions in productive TCRs among donors in an Asian-associated ancestry cluster than the roughly 650-donor mean. A further reported finding was that TCR beta sequences accurately predicted the HLA-A and HLA-B alleles for most subjects in the first cohort. While some public TCRs were present in many individuals, most TCR sequences turned up only very rarely across donors. Some IMGT-functional V segments, including TRBV6-2 and TRBV6-3, could not be told apart with the 87-base-pair reads, so those segments were excluded. The sequencing pipeline was judged likely to have produced a cluster of highly shared sequence variants as a technical artifact. Several of the top co-occurrence clusters appeared to be linked to parvovirus B19, influenza, CMV and Epstein-Barr virus, according to a later analysis. When HLA alleles, especially DR and DQ, strongly co-occurred, attributing TCR associations to individual alleles was difficult. In a later analysis, most CMV-associated TCR beta chains were found to appear HLA-restricted, with HLA associations seemingly driven largely by CMV exposure. The presence/absence analyses assumed that sequencing depth was roughly uniform across donors, and that assumption may not be true. The study listed 150 to 200 TCR beta chains as associated with cytomegalovirus. In vitro tests confirmed that a few of the cytomegalovirus-associated TCR beta chains recognize cytomegalovirus antigens. Correlated functional status among segregating V segments might reflect linkage disequilibrium, but an unknown experimental factor could not be ruled out. According to a later analysis, TCR association rates differed among HLA loci, with DRB1 alleles showing the most associated TCRs and HLA-C alleles showing the fewest.

The sample taken for sequencing was PBMCs. The chain links TRBV5-6 with TRBJ1-2; a tentative D match to TRBD1 spans 6 bases. This receptor was taken from a woman aged 40 to 50 in good health and CMV-seronegative. CDR3 reads: CASSFGFSGGGYTF. At the DNA level, the sequence is TGTGCCAGCAGTTTTGGGTTCAGTGGGGGCGGCTACACCTTC.